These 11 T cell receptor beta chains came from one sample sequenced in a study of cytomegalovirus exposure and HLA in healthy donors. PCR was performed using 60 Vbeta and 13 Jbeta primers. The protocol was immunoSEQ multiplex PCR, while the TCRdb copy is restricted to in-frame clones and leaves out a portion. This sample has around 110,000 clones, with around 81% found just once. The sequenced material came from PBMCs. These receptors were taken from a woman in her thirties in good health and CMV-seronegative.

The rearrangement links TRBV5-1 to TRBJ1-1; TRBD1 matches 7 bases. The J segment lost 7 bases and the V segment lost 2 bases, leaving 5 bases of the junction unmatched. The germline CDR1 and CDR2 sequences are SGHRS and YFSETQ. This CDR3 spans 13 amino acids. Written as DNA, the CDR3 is TGCGCCAGCAGCTTTAGGGGGCAAGGTGAAGCTTTCTTT. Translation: CASSFRGQGEAFF.

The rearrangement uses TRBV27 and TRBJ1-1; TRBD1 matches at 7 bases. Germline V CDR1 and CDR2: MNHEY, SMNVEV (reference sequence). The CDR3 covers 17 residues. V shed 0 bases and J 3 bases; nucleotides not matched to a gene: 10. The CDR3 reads CASSLSFLWGQYTEAFF. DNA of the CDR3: TGTGCCAGCAGTTTATCGTTTCTTTGGGGACAGTACACTGAAGCTTTCTTT.

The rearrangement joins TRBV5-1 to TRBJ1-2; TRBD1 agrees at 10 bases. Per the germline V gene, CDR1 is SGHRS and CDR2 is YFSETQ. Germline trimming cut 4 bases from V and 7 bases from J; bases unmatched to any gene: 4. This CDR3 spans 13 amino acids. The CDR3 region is CASSRTGGGGYTF. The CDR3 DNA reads TGCGCCAGCAGCCGGACAGGGGGAGGTGGCTACACCTTC. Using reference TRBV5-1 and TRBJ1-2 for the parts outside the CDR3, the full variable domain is KAGVTQTPRYLIKTRGQQVTLSCSPISGHRSVSWYQQTPGQGLQFLFEYFSETQRNKGNFPGRFSGRQFSNSRSEMNVSTLELGDSALYLCASSRTGGGGYTFGSGTRLTVV.

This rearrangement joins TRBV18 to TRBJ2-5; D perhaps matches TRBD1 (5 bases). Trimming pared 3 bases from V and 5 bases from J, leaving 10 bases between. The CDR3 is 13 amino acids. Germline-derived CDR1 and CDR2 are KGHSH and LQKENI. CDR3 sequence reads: CASSPQDKETQYF. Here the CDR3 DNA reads TGTGCCAGCTCACCCCAGGACAAGGAGACCCAGTACTTC.

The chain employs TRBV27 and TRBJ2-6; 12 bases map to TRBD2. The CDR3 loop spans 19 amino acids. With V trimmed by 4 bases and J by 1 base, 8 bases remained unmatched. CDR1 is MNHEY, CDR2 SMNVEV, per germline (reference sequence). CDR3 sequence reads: CASSSLGLAGFSGANVLTF. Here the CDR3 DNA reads TGTGCCAGCAGTTCCCTGGGACTAGCGGGTTTTTCTGGGGCCAACGTCCTGACTTTC.

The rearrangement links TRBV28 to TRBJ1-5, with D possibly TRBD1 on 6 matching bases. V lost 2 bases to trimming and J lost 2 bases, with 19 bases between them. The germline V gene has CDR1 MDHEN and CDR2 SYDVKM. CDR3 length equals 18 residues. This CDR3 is CASSLDQMRGARNQPQHF. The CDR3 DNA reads TGTGCCAGCAGTTTAGATCAAATGCGGGGGGCGCGCAATCAGCCCCAGCATTTT.

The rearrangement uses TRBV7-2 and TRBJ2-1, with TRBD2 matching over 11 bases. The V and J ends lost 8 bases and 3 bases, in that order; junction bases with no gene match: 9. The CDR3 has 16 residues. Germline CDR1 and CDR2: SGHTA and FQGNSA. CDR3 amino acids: CASGYSGLAVYNEQFF. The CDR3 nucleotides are TGTGCCAGCGGATACTCGGGACTAGCGGTCTACAATGAGCAGTTCTTC.

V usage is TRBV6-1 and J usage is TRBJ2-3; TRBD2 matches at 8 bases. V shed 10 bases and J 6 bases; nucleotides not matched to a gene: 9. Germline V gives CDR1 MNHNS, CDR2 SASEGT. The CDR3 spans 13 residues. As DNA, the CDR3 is TGTGCCATCCAACTAGCGGCAAGGGATACGCAGTATTTT. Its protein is CAIQLAARDTQYF.

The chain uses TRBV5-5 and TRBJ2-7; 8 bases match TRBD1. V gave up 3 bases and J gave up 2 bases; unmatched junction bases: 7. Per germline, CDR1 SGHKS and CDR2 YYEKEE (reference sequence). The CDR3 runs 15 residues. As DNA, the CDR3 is TGTGCCAGCAGCTGGGGGACAGGCCAAGCCTACGAGCAGTACTTC. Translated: CASSWGTGQAYEQYF.

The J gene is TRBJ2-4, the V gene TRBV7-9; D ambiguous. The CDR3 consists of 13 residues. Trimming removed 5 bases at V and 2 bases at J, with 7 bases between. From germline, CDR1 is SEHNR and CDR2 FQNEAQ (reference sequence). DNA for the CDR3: TGTGCCAGCAGCACTGGTCCCAAAAACATTCAGTACTTC. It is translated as CASSTGPKNIQYF. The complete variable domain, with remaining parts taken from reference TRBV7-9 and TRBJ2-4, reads DTGVSQNPRHKITKRGQNVTFRCDPISEHNRLYWYRQTLGQGPEFLTYFQNEAQLEKSRLLSDRFSAERPKGSFSTLEIQRTEQGDSAMYLCASSTGPKNIQYFGAGTRLSVL.

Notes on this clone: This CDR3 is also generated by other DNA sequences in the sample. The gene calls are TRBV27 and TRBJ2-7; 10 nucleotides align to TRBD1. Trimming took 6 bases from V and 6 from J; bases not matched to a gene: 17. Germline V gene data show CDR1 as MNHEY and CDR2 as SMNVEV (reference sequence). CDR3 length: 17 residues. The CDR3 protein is CASRGLIGGTGVGEQYF. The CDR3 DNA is TGTGCCAGCAGGGGGCTAATTGGTGGGACAGGGGTTGGCGAGCAGTACTTC.